The 6 T cell receptor beta chains below were found in one sample sequenced in a study of shared clonotypes between healthy human individuals. The protocol was immunoSEQ multiplex PCR, while the TCRdb copy is restricted to in-frame clones and leaves out a portion. Among more than 1,200,000 clones, 98% were seen once, and the ten largest hold 0.36%. The sample taken for sequencing was naive CD4+ T cells sorted from blood. Subset: CD45RA+ positively selected. These receptors were obtained from a man aged 25 to 40 in good health.

The chain recombines TRBV6-1 with TRBJ2-3, with 8 bases that match TRBD1. With V trimmed by 8 bases and J by 4 bases, 11 bases remained unmatched. The germline V gene encodes CDR1 MNHNS and CDR2 SASEGT. CDR3 size: 15 residues. The CDR3 DNA is TGTGCCAGCGGGAGAAGGCAGGGGGCATCAGATACGCAGTATTTT. This codes for CASGRRQGASDTQYF.

The J gene is TRBJ2-1, the V gene TRBV11-3, with D possibly matching TRBD1 (6 bases). Germline loops: CDR1 SGHNT, CDR2 YENEEA. The length of the CDR3 is 14 residues. The germline V and J ends were trimmed by 0 bases and 10 bases, with 13 bases remaining between them. The CDR3 protein is CASSLDKGVWEQFF. The CDR3, as DNA: TGTGCCAGCAGCTTAGATAAGGGGGTTTGGGAGCAGTTCTTC.

This chain joins TRBV7-2 and TRBJ2-7; the match to TRBD2 covers 14 bases. V trimming: 2 bases; J trimming: 3 bases; junction bases outside the gene matches: 6. The CDR3 has 17 residues. Germline V CDR1 and CDR2: SGHTA, FQGNSA. The CDR3 bases are TGTGCCAGCAGCTTACGACTAGCGGGAGGGCCTCACTACGAGCAGTACTTC. Encoded protein: CASSLRLAGGPHYEQYF. Filled out from reference TRBV7-2 and TRBJ2-7, the complete variable domain reads GAGVSQSPSNKVTEKGKDVELRCDPISGHTALYWYRQSLGQGLEFLIYFQGNSAPDKSGLPSDRFSAERTGGSVSTLTIQRTQQEDSAVYLCASSLRLAGGPHYEQYFGPGTRLTVT.

The rearrangement uses TRBV30 and TRBJ2-3, with D possibly being TRBD1 or TRBD2 (5 bases each). Looked up from germline, CDR1 is GTSNPN and CDR2 is SVGIG (reference sequence). The CDR3 consists of 12 residues. The V end lost 2 bases, the J end lost 7 bases, and 10 bases lay between the germline ends. This chain's CDR3 is CAWSPGGNTQYF. DNA of the CDR3: TGTGCCTGGAGTCCTGGGGGAAATACGCAGTATTTT.

The chain joins TRBV7-8 to TRBJ2-7; 8 bases line up with TRBD2. Germline CDR1 and CDR2: SGHVS and FQNEAQ. The junction had 12 bases not matched to a gene; V was cut back by 2 bases and J by 6 bases. The CDR3 runs to 16 residues. CDR3 loop: CASSLSSGTRHIEQYF. The CDR3 DNA sequence: TGTGCCAGCAGCTTAAGCTCGGGGACTAGACACATCGAGCAGTACTTC.

In its sample, this clone was seen once. The identical CDR3 is also encoded by other nucleotide sequences in the sample. The chain employs TRBV5-1 and TRBJ2-6; unclear D gene. Germline V gene data show CDR1 as SGHRS and CDR2 as YFSETQ. This CDR3 has 15 residues. V was pared by 0 bases and J by 0 bases, with 4 bases between. The CDR3, as DNA: TGCGCCAGCAGCTTGGTGGTCTCTGGGGCCAACGTCCTGACTTTC. This encodes CASSLVVSGANVLTF.